This T cell receptor beta chain emerged from a study of blood T cell repertoires in COVID-19. As for the study in general: The analysed material was cDNA or gDNA that came from T cells, B-cell-depleted T cells, or PBMCs.

Generated by immunoSEQ multiplex PCR, the TCRdb table keeps only in-frame clones and is missing some. The sample yields 130,000 to 150,000 clones, around three quarters seen once. This clone was observed a handful of times. Germline values: CDR1 SGDLS, CDR2 YYNGEE. After removal of 3 bases from V and 6 bases from J, the junction contained 7 bases not matched to a gene. The CDR3 runs 16 residues. The TCR originated in a man aged 50-60 years with active or convalescent COVID-19. Sequences were obtained from peripheral blood. J is TRBJ1-4 and V is TRBV9; 11 positions agree with TRBD1. The CDR3 sequence is CASSALPGQGDEKLFF. The CDR3 bases are TGTGCCAGCAGCGCGCTTCCGGGACAGGGGGATGAAAAACTGTTTTTT.